This T cell receptor beta chain emerged from a study of vaccination effects on CD4 cells after COVID-19. The assay was immunoSEQ multiplex PCR, and TCRdb's table has in-frame clones only and misses some. The table lists approximately 25,000 clones, about 75% of them singletons, with less than 7.5% in the top ten. The germline CDR1 and CDR2 sequences are SGDLS and YYNGEE. V dropped 4 bases and J dropped 5; count of bases not matched to a gene: 16. This CDR3 has 17 residues. Antigen-specific CD4+ T cell clonotypes were called by their expansion after viral peptide-pool culture in ViraFEST. Scientists isolated CD4+ T cells after a roughly 10-day culture period ended. Two-dose BNT162b2 or mRNA-1273 vaccination was given to participants. A half-medium replacement with IL-2 medium was carried out on days 3 and 7. As regards this clone: What it binds is unknown.

This TCR came from a human donor who received a COVID-19 vaccine. Some clones in this sample may be carry-over from other donors' samples. The sample here was CD4+ T cells from PBMCs cultured with SARS-CoV-2 spike peptides, taken after COVID-19 vaccination. V usage is TRBV9 and J usage is TRBJ2-3, with 7 bases aligning to TRBD2. The CDR3 spells CASSPKLGAGPQDTQYF. CDR3 nucleotides: TGTGCCAGCAGCCCCAAATTGGGAGCGGGGCCCCAAGATACGCAGTATTTT.